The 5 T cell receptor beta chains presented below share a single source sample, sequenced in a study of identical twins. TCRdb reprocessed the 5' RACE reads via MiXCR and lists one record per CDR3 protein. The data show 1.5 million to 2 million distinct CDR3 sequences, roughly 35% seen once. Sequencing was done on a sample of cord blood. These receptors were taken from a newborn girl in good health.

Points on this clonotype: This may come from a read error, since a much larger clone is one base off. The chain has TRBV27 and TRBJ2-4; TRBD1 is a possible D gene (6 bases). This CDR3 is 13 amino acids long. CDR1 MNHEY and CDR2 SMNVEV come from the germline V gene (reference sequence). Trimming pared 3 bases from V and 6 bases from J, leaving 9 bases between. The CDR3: CASSFGRGNIQYF. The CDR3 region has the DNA TGTGCCAGCAGTTTCGGCAGGGGAAACATTCAGTACTTC.

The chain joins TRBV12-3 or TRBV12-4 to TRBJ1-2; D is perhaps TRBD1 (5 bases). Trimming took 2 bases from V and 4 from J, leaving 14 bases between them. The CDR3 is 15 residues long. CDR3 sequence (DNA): TGTGCCAGCAGTTTACGGCCGGGACCCTCCTATGGCTACACCTTC. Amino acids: CASSLRPGPSYGYTF.

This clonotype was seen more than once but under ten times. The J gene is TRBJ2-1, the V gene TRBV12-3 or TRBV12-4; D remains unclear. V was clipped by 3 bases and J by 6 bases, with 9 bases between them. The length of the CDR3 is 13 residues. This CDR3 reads CASSFRQLNEQFF. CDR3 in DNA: TGTGCCAGCAGTTTTCGGCAGCTCAATGAGCAGTTCTTC.

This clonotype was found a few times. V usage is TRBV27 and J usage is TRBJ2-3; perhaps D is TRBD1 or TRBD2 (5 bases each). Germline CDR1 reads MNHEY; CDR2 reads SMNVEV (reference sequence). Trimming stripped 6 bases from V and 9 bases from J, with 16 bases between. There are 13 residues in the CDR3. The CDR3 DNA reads TGTGCCAGCAGATCTTTCGGGGCGAGCACGCAGTATTTT. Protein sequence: CASRSFGASTQYF.

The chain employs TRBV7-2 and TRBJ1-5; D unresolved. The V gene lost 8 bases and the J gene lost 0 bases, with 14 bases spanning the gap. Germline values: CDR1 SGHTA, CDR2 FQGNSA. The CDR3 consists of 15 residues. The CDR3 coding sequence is TGTGCCAGCTCCCCTTCGACATATAGCAATCAGCCCCAGCATTTT. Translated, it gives CASSPSTYSNQPQHF.